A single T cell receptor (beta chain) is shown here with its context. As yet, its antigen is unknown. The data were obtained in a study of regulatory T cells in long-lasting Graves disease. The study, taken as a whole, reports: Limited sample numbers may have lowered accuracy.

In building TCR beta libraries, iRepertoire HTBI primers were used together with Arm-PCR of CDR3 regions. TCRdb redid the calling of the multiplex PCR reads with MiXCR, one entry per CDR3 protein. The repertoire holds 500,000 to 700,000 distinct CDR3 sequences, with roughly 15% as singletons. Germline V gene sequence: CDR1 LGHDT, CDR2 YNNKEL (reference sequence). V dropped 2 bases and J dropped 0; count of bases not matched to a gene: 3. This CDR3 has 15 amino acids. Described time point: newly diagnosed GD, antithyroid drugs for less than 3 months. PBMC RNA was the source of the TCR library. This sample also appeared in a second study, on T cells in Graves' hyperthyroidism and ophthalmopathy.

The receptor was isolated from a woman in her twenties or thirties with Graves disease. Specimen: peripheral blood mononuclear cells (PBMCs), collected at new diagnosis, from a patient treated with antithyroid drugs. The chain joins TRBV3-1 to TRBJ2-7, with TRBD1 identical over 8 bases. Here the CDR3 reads CASSQNTGGSYEQYF. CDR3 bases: TGTGCCAGCAGCCAAAATACAGGGGGCTCCTACGAGCAGTACTTC.